Described below is a single T cell receptor beta chain sequence and its context. The sample originates from a study of blood T cell repertoires in COVID-19. Trimming stripped 1 base from V and 6 bases from J, with 18 bases between. The CDR3 is 16 residues long. CDR1 and CDR2 (germline): SGHDN, FVKESK. Assay: immunoSEQ multiplex PCR; the TCRdb copy retains only in-frame clones and omits some. The table has roughly 38,000 clones, around 80% seen once. Sequencing was done on a sample of peripheral blood. The rearrangement joins TRBV14 to TRBJ2-5, with D possibly matching TRBD1 (6 bases). The sequence was collected from a man aged 60 to 75 with acute or convalescent COVID-19. This CDR3 is CASSQVPGALVKTQYF. The CDR3 bases are TGTGCCAGCAGCCAAGTACCAGGGGCTTTGGTGAAGACCCAGTACTTC.